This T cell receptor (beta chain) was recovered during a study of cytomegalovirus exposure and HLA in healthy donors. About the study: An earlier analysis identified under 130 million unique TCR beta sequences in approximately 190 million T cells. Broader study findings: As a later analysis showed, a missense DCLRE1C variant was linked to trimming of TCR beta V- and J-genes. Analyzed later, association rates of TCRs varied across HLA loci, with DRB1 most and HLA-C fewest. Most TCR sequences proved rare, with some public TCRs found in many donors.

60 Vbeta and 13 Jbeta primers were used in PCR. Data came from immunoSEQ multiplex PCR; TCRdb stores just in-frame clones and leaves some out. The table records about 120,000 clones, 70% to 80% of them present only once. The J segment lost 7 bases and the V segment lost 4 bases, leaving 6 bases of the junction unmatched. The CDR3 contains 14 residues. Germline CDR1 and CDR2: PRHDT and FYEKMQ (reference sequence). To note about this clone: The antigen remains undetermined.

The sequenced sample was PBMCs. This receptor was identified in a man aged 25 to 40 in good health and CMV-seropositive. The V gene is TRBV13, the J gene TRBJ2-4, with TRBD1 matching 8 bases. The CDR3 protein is CASSSHRTGNIQYF. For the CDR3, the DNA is TGTGCCAGCAGCTCCCACCGGACAGGGAACATTCAGTACTTC. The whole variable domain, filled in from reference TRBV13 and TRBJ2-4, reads AAGVIQSPRHLIKEKRETATLKCYPIPRHDTVYWYQQGPGQDPQFLISFYEKMQSDKGSIPDRFSAQQFSDYHSELNMSSLELGDSALYFCASSSHRTGNIQYFGAGTRLSVL.